The 12 T cell receptor beta chains below were found in one sample sequenced in a study of CD8 T cells in Susac syndrome. Random hexamers served to reverse transcribe roughly 0.45 to 1 ug RNA. From the immunoSEQ multiplex PCR reads, TCRdb called clonotypes with MiXCR, one entry per CDR3 protein. Of 90,000 to 150,000 distinct CDR3 sequences listed, 85% to 95% were seen once; the top ten hold approximately 0.093%. Sequenced material: CD4+ T cells from PBMCs. The origin of the receptors is a human donor with multiple sclerosis.

This chain joins TRBV7-2 and TRBJ1-5, with 7 positions matching TRBD1. This CDR3 is built from 14 residues. With V trimmed by 5 bases and J by 7 bases, 8 bases remained unmatched. The germline V gene has CDR1 SGHTA and CDR2 FQGNSA. The CDR3 bases are TGTGCCAGCAGCCCTAACAGGGGTGAACAGCCCCAGCATTTT. Translated: CASSPNRGEQPQHF.

This chain links TRBV6-5 with TRBJ1-2; a weak D match, TRBD1 (6 bases). The CDR3 is made up of 13 amino acids. The V gene lost 5 bases and the J gene lost 8 bases, with 15 bases spanning the gap. CDR1 is MNHEY and CDR2 is SVGAGI in the germline V gene. The CDR3 region has the DNA TGTGCCAGCAGTGACAGGCCTCCGTGGGGCTACACCTTC. This translates into CASSDRPPWGYTF.

This clonotype was recorded a few times. The chain has TRBV6-5 and TRBJ2-4, with 7 nucleotides matching TRBD2. The germline gives CDR1 MNHEY, CDR2 SVGAGI. Trimming removed 2 bases from V and 7 bases from J; junction bases left unmatched: 5. The CDR3 runs to 14 residues. In DNA, the CDR3 is TGTGCCAGCAGTTACAGGGGAGGGTTGAACATTCAGTACTTC. Translation: CASSYRGGLNIQYF.

This chain joins TRBV10-3 and TRBJ1-2, with D unresolved. The germline V gene has CDR1 ENHRY and CDR2 SYGVKD. V dropped 11 bases and J dropped 10 bases, with 17 bases sitting between them. CDR3 length: 11 residues. Here the CDR3 reads CAVGQPRTYTF. In DNA form, the CDR3 reads TGTGCCGTCGGTCAGCCCCGAACCTACACCTTC.

The chain uses TRBV5-6 and TRBJ1-5, with 8 nucleotides matching TRBD1. Germline lookup yields CDR1 SGHDT and CDR2 YYEEEE. The CDR3 loop spans 15 amino acids. The trim removed 4 bases at V and 1 base at J, leaving 4 bases unmatched. The CDR3 loop is CASSRDRGSNQPQHF. Written as DNA, the CDR3 is TGTGCCAGCAGCCGCGACAGGGGAAGCAATCAGCCCCAGCATTTT.

V gene TRBV5-1 combines with J gene TRBJ2-5, with 7 bases identical to TRBD2. The CDR3 sequence is 17 residues long. The J segment lost 1 base and the V segment lost 4 bases, leaving 13 bases of the junction unmatched. CDR1 and CDR2 from the germline V gene are SGHRS and YFSETQ. CDR3 sequence (DNA): TGCGCCAGCAGCGTGGTACTAGCGAGGGGCGCCCAAGAGACCCAGTACTTC. Amino acid sequence: CASSVVLARGAQETQYF.

The chain links TRBV10-3 to TRBJ1-5; no firm D call. Looked up from germline, CDR1 is ENHRY and CDR2 is SYGVKD. The CDR3 runs to 16 residues. V dropped 10 bases and J dropped 7 bases, with 26 bases sitting between them. The chain's CDR3 is CATLPGPIPQKQPQHF. The CDR3 bases are TGTGCCACGTTACCGGGTCCTATACCGCAAAAGCAGCCCCAGCATTTT.

The chain uses TRBV30 and TRBJ1-5, with TRBD1 matching 7 bases. Trimming cost V 3 bases and J 4 bases; bases outside gene matches: 6. Germline values: CDR1 GTSNPN, CDR2 SVGIG (reference sequence). This CDR3 contains 14 residues. CDR3 loop: CAWSQQGGNQPQHF. CDR3 DNA: TGTGCCTGGAGCCAGCAGGGGGGAAATCAGCCCCAGCATTTT.

The chain has TRBV5-6 and TRBJ1-1; D remains ambiguous. In germline, CDR1 is SGHDT, CDR2 YYEEEE. Trimming stripped 4 bases from V and 10 bases from J, with 11 bases between. The CDR3 consists of 11 residues. The CDR3 region has the DNA TGTGCCAGCAGCACTGGAGCGGGAGCTTTCTTT. As protein: CASSTGAGAFF.

The CDR3 protein is CSAGTVTIVGGYTF. The CDR3 bases are TGCAGCGCTGGGACAGTAACAATCGTAGGTGGCTACACCTTC. The chain recombines TRBV29-1 with TRBJ1-2; TRBD1 matches 7 bases. This CDR3 region has 14 residues. The germline CDR1 and CDR2 sequences are SQVTM and ANQGSEA. V was pared by 7 bases and J by 7 bases, with 15 bases of the junction left unmatched.

The DNA of the CDR3 is TGTGCCAGCAGTCCCAGGGGGATTTTGGGGGAGACCCAGTACTTC. This encodes CASSPRGILGETQYF. This sequence joins TRBV12-3 or TRBV12-4 and TRBJ2-5, with 7 positions matching TRBD1. CDR3 length: 15 residues. The V gene end was trimmed by 5 bases and the J gene end by 5 bases; junction bases not matched to a gene: 11.

The chain couples TRBV6-5 to TRBJ1-6; 8 bases match TRBD1. The junction had 8 bases not matched to a gene; V was cut back by 6 bases and J by 7 bases. Germline lookup yields CDR1 MNHEY and CDR2 SVGAGI. This CDR3 is built from 15 residues. The CDR3 is CASRGTGITNSPLHF. The CDR3 DNA sequence: TGTGCCAGCAGAGGGACAGGTATCACCAATTCACCCCTCCACTTT.